This T cell receptor (beta chain) was profiled in a study of blood T cell repertoires in COVID-19. Study-level information: The United States, Italy and Spain supplied acute and convalescent COVID-19 samples. In each case, the material was cDNA or gDNA derived from T cells, B-cell-depleted T cells, or PBMCs.

The CDR3 sequence is 14 residues long. Germline loops: CDR1 KGHDR, CDR2 SFDVKD. V lost 4 bases to trimming and J lost 1 base, with 8 bases between them. Sequencing was performed with immunoSEQ multiplex PCR; in TCRdb, only in-frame clones are kept and a portion is missing. The sample includes 200,000 to 300,000 clones, approximately 90% of them seen just once. V usage is TRBV24-1 and J usage is TRBJ2-3; D may be TRBD1 (5 bases). Sequencing used peripheral blood. The source is a woman aged 25 to 39 with COVID-19, enrolled during active disease. This CDR3 reads CATSDRVGTDTQYF. The CDR3 DNA is TGTGCCACCAGTGACAGGGTCGGCACAGATACGCAGTATTTT.